The 5 T cell receptor beta chains given below trace back to one sample, sequenced in a study of blood T cell repertoires in COVID-19. Assay used: immunoSEQ multiplex PCR; TCRdb lists only in-frame clones, some missing. The table lists more than 200,000 clones, about 88% of them singletons. Sequenced material: peripheral blood. These TCRs come from a woman in her forties who had recovered from COVID-19.

This chain connects TRBV7-3 to TRBJ2-3; 7 nucleotides align to TRBD2. The CDR3 totals 17 residues. CDR1 is SGHTA and CDR2 is FQGTGA in the germline V gene. With V trimmed by 5 bases and J by 1 base, 12 bases remained unmatched. The CDR3 is CASSGPPGGSRTDTQYF. CDR3 DNA: TGTGCCAGCAGCGGGCCCCCGGGCGGGAGTCGCACAGATACGCAGTATTTT. Full variable domain (outside the CDR3, taken from reference TRBV7-3 and TRBJ2-3): GAGVSQTPSNKVTEKGKYVELRCDPISGHTALYWYRQSLGQGPEFLIYFQGTGAADDSGLPNDRFFAVRPEGSVSTLKIQRTERGDSAVYLCASSGPPGGSRTDTQYFGPGTRLTVL.

The V gene is TRBV19, the J gene TRBJ2-3; 13 nucleotides line up with TRBD2. The germline CDR1 and CDR2 sequences are LNHDA and SQIVND (reference sequence). Losses at the gene ends were 3 bases for V and 2 bases for J; bases not matched to a gene: 8. CDR3 size: 18 residues. The CDR3 DNA follows: TGTGCCAGTAGTATTCTCCGGACTAGCGGGGGACACACAGATACGCAGTATTTT. Protein product: CASSILRTSGGHTDTQYF.

CDR3 in amino acids: CASSPTSGHQETQYF. The CDR3 DNA sequence: TGTGCCAGCAGTCCGACTAGCGGGCACCAAGAGACCCAGTACTTC. The chain uses TRBV2 and TRBJ2-5; 10 nucleotides agree with TRBD2. The junction had 3 bases not matched to a gene; V was cut back by 5 bases and J by 0 bases. Germline V gene sequence: CDR1 SNHLY, CDR2 FYNNEI. The CDR3 contains 15 residues. Using reference TRBV2 and TRBJ2-5 for the parts outside the CDR3, the full variable domain is EPEVTQTPSHQVTQMGQEVILRCVPISNHLYFYWYRQILGQKVEFLVSFYNNEISEKSEIFDDQFSVERPDGSNFTLKIRSTKLEDSAMYFCASSPTSGHQETQYFGPGTRLLVL.

The chain couples TRBV2 to TRBJ1-6, with a tentative D call TRBD1 (6 bases). CDR3 length: 14 amino acids. V lost 6 bases to trimming and J lost 10 bases, with 16 bases between them. Germline CDR1 and CDR2: SNHLY and FYNNEI. The chain's CDR3 is CASRAGAGVSPLHF. CDR3 in DNA: TGTGCCAGCAGAGCCGGGGCAGGGGTGTCACCCCTCCACTTT.

The J gene is TRBJ1-2, the V gene TRBV2; D perhaps matches TRBD1 (6 bases). This CDR3 has 16 residues. V shed 4 bases and J shed 0 bases, with 15 bases lying between them. CDR1 SNHLY and CDR2 FYNNEI come from the germline V gene. The CDR3 DNA is TGTGCCAGCAGTGGAGCACAGGGAAGGGCTAACTATGGCTACACCTTC. Translated: CASSGAQGRANYGYTF.